This TCR beta chain was recorded in a study of regulatory T cells in long-lasting Graves disease. This clonotype has a count of ten or more. Germline CDR1 reads SGDLS; CDR2 reads YYNGEE. The V segment lost 2 bases and the J segment 7 bases; nucleotides outside the gene matches: 6. The CDR3 totals 16 residues. Arm-PCR with iRepertoire HTBI primers amplified the CDR3 regions for these TCR beta libraries. Via MiXCR, TCRdb re-called the multiplex PCR reads, giving one row per CDR3 protein. This repertoire shows around 500,000 distinct CDR3 sequences, approximately 13% found once; its top ten account for roughly 9.7%. Time point denoted: newly diagnosed GD, antithyroid drugs for less than 3 months. Extracted PBMC RNA gave rise to the TCR library. The authors drew patients from an endocrinology department in Xi'an, China. Roughly 9.2 milliliters of peripheral blood were drawn into EDTA tubes. The data were also submitted as part of a second study, on T cells in Graves' hyperthyroidism and ophthalmopathy. That publication notes: Lactation, pregnancy, other autoimmune disease or uncontrolled infection led to exclusion of patients.

This clonotype was sampled from a man younger than 45 with Graves disease. The sequencing here drew on peripheral blood mononuclear cells (PBMCs), taken at new diagnosis, from a patient treated with antithyroid drugs. The rearrangement links TRBV9 to TRBJ2-1, with 13 nucleotides matching TRBD2. CDR3 sequence reads: CASSVSGLAGVNEQFF. In DNA form, the CDR3 reads TGTGCCAGCAGCGTCTCCGGACTAGCGGGAGTTAATGAGCAGTTCTTC.